This T cell receptor (beta chain) was obtained from a study of response to subunit inactivated influenza vaccine. The study's findings and limits: Every seasonal influenza vaccination brings in few new T cells, the authors suggested.

Of note for this clonotype: The target antigen is unknown.

Each CDR3 protein is one row after TCRdb ran MiXCR on the RT-PCR reads. The top ten hold 10% to 13% of the sample, which has over 750,000 distinct CDR3 sequences, less than 25% seen once. V shed 1 base and J shed 3 bases, with 25 bases lying between them. In germline, CDR1 is SGHAT, CDR2 FQDESV (reference sequence). The CDR3 is 19 residues long. The receptor was derived from a man aged 50 or older who received an inactivated influenza vaccine. Here the sequenced sample was PBMCs from blood, taken 4 to 6 days after vaccination. The chain is built from TRBV11-1 and TRBJ2-7; a weak D match, TRBD1 (6 bases). The CDR3 reads CASSLGTGFLGRGLYEQYF. The CDR3 coding sequence is TGTGCCAGCAGCTTAGGCACAGGGTTTCTGGGACGAGGTCTCTACGAGCAGTACTTC.